A selection of T cell receptor beta chains follows, all from one sample in a study of T cell repertoires in cytomegalovirus infection. TCRdb redid the calling of the reads with MiXCR, one entry per CDR3 protein. This repertoire shows 680,000 or so distinct CDR3 sequences, approximately 34% found once; its top ten account for around 2.6%. The sample consisted of PBMCs. The source of these receptors is a human donor in good health (CMV status not recorded). Some clones in this sample may be carry-over from other donors' samples. CDR3s include the opening cysteine and the closing phenylalanine or tryptophan. A D gene is named only where the DNA matches it firmly. The size entry is marked missing in some rows and otherwise reads once, few, many or a size class.

>TRBV7-2|many|TRBJ1-1|.
CASSKRPGEAAFF
TGTGCCAGCAGCAAACGTCCAGGGGAGGCAGCTTTCTTT
>TRBV28|once|TRBJ1-1|.
CASSPVDHNTEAFF
TGTGCCAGCAGCCCCGTTGACCATAACACTGAAGCTTTCTTT
>TRBV12-3/TRBV12-4|.|TRBJ1-1|.
CASSLVSVKNTEAFF
TGTGCCAGCAGTTTAGTTTCGGTGAAGAACACTGAAGCTTTCTTT
>TRBV7-3|.|TRBJ2-2|TRBD2
CASSLKAGDGELFF
TGTGCCAGCAGCTTAAAGGCGGGGGACGGGGAGCTGTTTTTT
>TRBV12-3/TRBV12-4|few|TRBJ2-6|TRBD1
CASRTGQGILSGANVLTF
TGTGCCAGCAGAACCGGACAGGGGATCCTTTCTGGGGCCAACGTCCTGACTTTC
>TRBV20-1|.|TRBJ2-2|TRBD2
CSARDKAGAAPYTGELFF
TGCAGTGCTAGAGATAAGGCGGGAGCCGCGCCGTACACCGGGGAGCTGTTTTTT
>TRBV7-2|many|TRBJ2-7|.
CASSLPAGGPYEQYF
TGTGCCAGCAGCCTCCCTGCCGGGGGCCCCTACGAGCAGTACTTC
>TRBV6-6|.|TRBJ2-5|TRBD1
CASSYPTGVNQETQYF
TGTGCCAGCAGTTACCCGACAGGGGTTAACCAAGAGACCCAGTACTTC
>TRBV4-2|.|TRBJ2-2|.
CASSQELVVYMEKTGELFF
TGTGCCAGCAGCCAAGAGTTGGTGGTTTACATGGAAAAGACCGGGGAGCTGTTTTTT
>TRBV10-3|few|TRBJ1-1|.
CAISESRVGNTEAFF
TGTGCCATCAGTGAGTCTCGGGTTGGAAACACTGAAGCTTTCTTT